A single sample is the source of the 6 T cell receptor beta chains below, sequenced in a study of regulatory T cells in long-lasting Graves disease (dated by TCRdb to the early 2020s). Explained via the paper, the time point label denotes: newly diagnosed GD, antithyroid drugs for less than 3 months. RNA was extracted from PBMCs in TRIzol for both TCR sequencing and RNA sequencing. The library was made by multiplex PCR. Sequencing relied on an Illumina HiSeq 4000. iRepertoire HTBI primers and Arm-PCR amplification of CDR3 regions were used to construct TCR beta libraries. The public reads were reprocessed in TCRdb via fastp at Q25 and MiXCR, keeping in-frame beta chains. CDR3 protein sequences are deduplicated, and each keeps its most common genes and DNA. The sample table shows hundreds of thousands of distinct CDR3 sequences, and over 15% are seen once. The top ten hold around 27% of the sample.

This sample was shared with a second study, whose subject was T cells in Graves' hyperthyroidism and ophthalmopathy.

The material was peripheral blood mononuclear cells (PBMCs), obtained at new diagnosis, from a patient treated with antithyroid drugs. Receptors were obtained from a man between 35 and 55 years old with Graves disease. Donor details come from another sample of the same person, matched by shared clones.

The gene calls are TRBV7-6 and TRBJ2-5; 11 nucleotides line up with TRBD2. CDR1 SGHVS and CDR2 FNYEAQ come from the germline V gene. Germline trimming cut 5 bases from V and 6 bases from J; bases unmatched to any gene: 11. This CDR3 comprises 16 residues. CDR3 in DNA: TGTGCCAGCAGCCCCCTTTTTAGCGGGGGGGCGAAGACCCAGTACTTC. Residues: CASSPLFSGGAKTQYF.

This clonotype was counted ten times or more. The chain carries TRBV5-8 and TRBJ2-3, with D tentatively TRBD2 (5 bases). The V gene's germline CDR1 is SGHTS and CDR2 YDEGEE. The V gene lost 5 bases and the J gene lost 5 bases, with 21 bases spanning the gap. The CDR3 has 16 residues. In nucleotides, the CDR3 is TGTGCCAGCAGTCTGGGCGGGTTCTCCGCACAAGATACGCAGTATTTT. It codes for CASSLGGFSAQDTQYF.

There are a few counts of this clonotype. It may be a read error: a sequence one base away is much more abundant. This chain connects TRBV18 to TRBJ2-5; a weak D match, TRBD1 (5 bases). Germline CDR1 KGHSH, CDR2 LQKENI. Trimming cost V 3 bases and J 1 base, with 12 bases left between them. The length of the CDR3 is 15 residues. The CDR3 DNA follows: TGTGCCAGCTCACCCCGGACATGGACCCAAGAGACCCAGTACTTC. It translates to CASSPRTWTQETQYF.

In this sample, this clonotype turned up many times. The rearrangement links TRBV9 to TRBJ2-5; no definite D call. Germline V CDR1 and CDR2: SGDLS, YYNGEE. Trimming left V 4 bases short and J 5 bases short, with 18 bases between. The CDR3 is 15 residues long. The CDR3 DNA reads as TGTGCCAGCAGCTCCACCCCGAGGTGGTCGGAGACCCAGTACTTC. It specifies CASSSTPRWSETQYF.

This clonotype appeared many times. For the CDR3, the DNA is TGCGCCAGCAGCCCGTCCGTGCCGCCGGGGCAGTACTTC. Translating it yields CASSPSVPPGQYF. The J gene is TRBJ2-7, the V gene TRBV5-1; the D is unclear. Germline V CDR1 and CDR2: SGHRS, YFSETQ. This CDR3 comprises 13 residues. V shed 4 bases and J shed 9 bases, with 17 bases lying between them.

This clonotype was picked up a small number of times. The chain links TRBV28 to TRBJ2-2, with 7 bases aligning to TRBD1. This CDR3 has 18 amino acids. Germline lookup yields CDR1 MDHEN and CDR2 SYDVKM. The V and J ends lost 5 bases and 2 bases, in that order; junction bases with no gene match: 14. The CDR3 nucleotides read TGTGCCAGCAGTCTGCCCCGGGGACAGCCAATAAACACCGGGGAGCTGTTTTTT. Protein product: CASSLPRGQPINTGELFF.